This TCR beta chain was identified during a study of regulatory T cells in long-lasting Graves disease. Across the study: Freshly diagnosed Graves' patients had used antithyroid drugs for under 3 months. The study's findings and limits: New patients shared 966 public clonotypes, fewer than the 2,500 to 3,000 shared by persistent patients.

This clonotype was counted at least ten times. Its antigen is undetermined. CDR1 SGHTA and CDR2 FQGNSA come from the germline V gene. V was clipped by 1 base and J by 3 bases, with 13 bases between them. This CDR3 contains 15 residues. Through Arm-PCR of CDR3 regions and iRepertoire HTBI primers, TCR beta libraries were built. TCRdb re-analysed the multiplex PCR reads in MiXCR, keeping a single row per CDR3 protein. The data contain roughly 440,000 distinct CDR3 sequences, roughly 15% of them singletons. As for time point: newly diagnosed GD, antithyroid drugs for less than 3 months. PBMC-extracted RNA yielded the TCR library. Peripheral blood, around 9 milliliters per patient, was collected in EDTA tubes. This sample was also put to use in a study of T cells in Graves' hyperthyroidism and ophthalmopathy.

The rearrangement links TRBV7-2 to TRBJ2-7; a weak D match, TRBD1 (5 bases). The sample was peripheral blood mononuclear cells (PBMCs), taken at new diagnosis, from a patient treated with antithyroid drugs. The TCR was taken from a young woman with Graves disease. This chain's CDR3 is CASSLDRPDLYEQYF. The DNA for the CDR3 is TGTGCCAGCAGCTTAGACAGGCCAGACCTCTACGAGCAGTACTTC.